This T cell receptor (beta chain) is from a study of tumor and adjacent non-tumor tissue in lung cancer. This sample's RNA came from whole unsorted tissue. V dropped 4 bases and J dropped 7 bases, with 13 bases sitting between them. CDR1 and CDR2 from the germline V gene are SNHLY and FYNNEI. The CDR3 loop spans 13 amino acids. Turning to this clonotype: Its antigen is unidentified.

Study results and limitations: Higher tumor TCR diversity was associated with shorter survival.

Three rounds of nested PCR, following a modified ARM-PCR protocol, produced the TCRbeta library. In TCRdb, the multiplex PCR reads were re-called with MiXCR into one record per CDR3 protein. Of 200,000 to 250,000 distinct CDR3 sequences listed, about 76% are singletons. This TCR came from a man aged 60 to 69 with non-small cell lung cancer. What was sequenced was lung tumor tissue. The J gene is TRBJ2-5, the V gene TRBV2; either TRBD1 or TRBD2 may fit D (5 bases each). CDR3 sequence reads: CASSGPDSGTQYF. In DNA form, the CDR3 reads TGTGCCAGCAGTGGACCCGACAGCGGGACCCAGTACTTC.